The T cell receptor (beta chain) described here comes from a study of blood T cell repertoires in COVID-19. Study overall: Sites in the United States, Italy and Spain provided acute and convalescent COVID-19 samples.

Trimming shortened V by 4 bases and J by 1 base, and 7 bases separated the two germline ends. The CDR3 sequence is 12 residues long. The germline CDR1 and CDR2 sequences are SQVTM and ANQGSEA. Libraries were prepared by immunoSEQ multiplex PCR; TCRdb keeps only in-frame clonotypes and omits some of them. The sample consists of 230,000 or so clones, approximately 80% of them appearing once. The sequenced material came from peripheral blood. The V and J genes are TRBV29-1 and TRBJ1-2, with D unresolved. The sequence was obtained from a middle-aged man who had recovered from COVID-19. CDR3 sequence (DNA): TGCAGCGTTGGAGGCAATAACTATGGCTACACCTTC. Protein product: CSVGGNNYGYTF.